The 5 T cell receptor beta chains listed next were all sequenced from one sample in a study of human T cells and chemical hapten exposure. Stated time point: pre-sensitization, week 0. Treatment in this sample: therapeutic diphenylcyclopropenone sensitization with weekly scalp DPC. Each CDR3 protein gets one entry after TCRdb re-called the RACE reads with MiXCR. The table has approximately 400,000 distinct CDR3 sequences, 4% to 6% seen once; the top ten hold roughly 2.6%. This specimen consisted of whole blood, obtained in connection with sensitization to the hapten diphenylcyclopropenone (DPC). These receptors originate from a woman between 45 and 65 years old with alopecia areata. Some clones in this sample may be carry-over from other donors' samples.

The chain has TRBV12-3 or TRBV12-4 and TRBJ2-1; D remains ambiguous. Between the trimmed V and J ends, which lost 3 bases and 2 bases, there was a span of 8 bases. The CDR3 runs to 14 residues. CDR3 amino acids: CASSFGKTYNEQFF. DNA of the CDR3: TGTGCCAGCAGTTTTGGGAAAACCTACAATGAGCAGTTCTTC.

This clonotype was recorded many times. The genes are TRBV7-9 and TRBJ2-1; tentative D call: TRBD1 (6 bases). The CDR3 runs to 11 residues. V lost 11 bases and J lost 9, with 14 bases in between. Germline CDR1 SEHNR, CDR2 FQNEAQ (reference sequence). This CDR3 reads CAATGFGEQFF. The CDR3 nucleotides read TGTGCCGCCACAGGGTTCGGTGAGCAGTTCTTC.

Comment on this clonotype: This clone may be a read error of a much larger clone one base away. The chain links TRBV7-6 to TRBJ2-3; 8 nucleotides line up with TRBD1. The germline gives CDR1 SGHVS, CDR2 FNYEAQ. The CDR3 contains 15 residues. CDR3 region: CASSLGQVLADTQNF. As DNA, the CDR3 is TGTGCCAGCAGCTTGGGACAGGTCCTCGCAGATACGCAGAATTTT.

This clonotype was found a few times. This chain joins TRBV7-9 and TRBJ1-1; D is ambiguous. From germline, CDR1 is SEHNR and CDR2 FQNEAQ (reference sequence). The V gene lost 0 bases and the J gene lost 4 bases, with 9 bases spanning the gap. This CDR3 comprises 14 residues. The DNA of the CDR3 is TGTGCCAGCAGCTTAGCGTCTCGGCTCACTGAAGCTTTCTTT. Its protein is CASSLASRLTEAFF. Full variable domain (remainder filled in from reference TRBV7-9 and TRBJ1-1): DTGVSQNPRHKITKRGQNVTFRCDPISEHNRLYWYRQTLGQGPEFLTYFQNEAQLEKSRLLSDRFSAERPKGSFSTLEIQRTEQGDSAMYLCASSLASRLTEAFFGQGTRLTVV.

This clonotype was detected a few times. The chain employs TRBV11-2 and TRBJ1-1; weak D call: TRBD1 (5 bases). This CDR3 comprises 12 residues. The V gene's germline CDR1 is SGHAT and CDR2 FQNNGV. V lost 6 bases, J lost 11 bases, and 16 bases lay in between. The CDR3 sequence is CASSLLRDDAFF. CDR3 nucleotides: TGTGCCAGCAGTCTTCTTCGGGACGACGCTTTCTTT.